This note documents a single T cell receptor beta chain sequence. This record comes from a study of blood T cell repertoires in COVID-19. Study overall: The cDNA or gDNA used as material had been derived from T cells, B-cell-depleted T cells, or PBMCs.

Profiled with immunoSEQ multiplex PCR; TCRdb holds only in-frame clones, not every one. Among approximately 110,000 clones listed, almost 90% were seen once. This CDR3 contains 12 residues. V lost 5 bases to trimming and J lost 7 bases; unmatched junction nucleotides: 4. Germline V gene sequence: CDR1 MDHEN, CDR2 SYDVKM. Sample: peripheral blood. The gene calls are TRBV28 and TRBJ2-5; 7 bases match TRBD2. The TCR sequence derives from a woman in her forties or fifties with active or convalescent COVID-19. The DNA of the CDR3 is TGTGCCAGCAGTCGGGGGAGGGGGACCCAGTACTTC. It yields the protein CASSRGRGTQYF.